The entry below describes one TCR beta chain. Sequenced by immunoSEQ multiplex PCR; TCRdb stores in-frame clones only, minus some. This table holds under 1,900,000 clones, approximately 98.5% found once. Germline assignment: CDR1 MDHEN and CDR2 SYDVKM. V shed 5 bases and J 8 bases; nucleotides not matched to a gene: 6. This CDR3 has 14 residues. This sample stems from a study of shared clonotypes between healthy human individuals. The clonotype originates from a man aged 25-40 years in good health. Sequenced: naive CD4+ T cells sorted from blood. Subset: CD45RA+ positively selected. The genes are TRBV28 and TRBJ1-4, with 9 bases aligning to TRBD1. The CDR3 nucleotides are TGTGCCAGCAGTAACAGGGGGCAACAGGAAAAACTGTTTTTT. Translation: CASSNRGQQEKLFF.